These T cell receptor beta chains were read from a single sample in a study of a mutant IDH1 vaccine in newly diagnosed glioma. Sequencing was performed with immunoSEQ multiplex PCR; in TCRdb, only in-frame clones are kept and a portion is missing. The table records around 65,000 clones, 75% to 90% of them present only once. Their recognized antigens are unknown. Here the sequenced sample was PBMCs, taken from a glioma patient whose treatment included an IDH1 peptide vaccine. These receptor sequences come from a man in his fifties with glioma. Each CDR3 is given with its conserved first and last residue. A D gene is named only where the DNA matches it firmly. The size of a clone is reported for some rows only, either as once, few or many, or as a class for expanded clones.

abundance	d_gene	v_gene	j_gene	CDR3aa	CDR3nt
NA	NA	TRBV15	TRBJ2-7	CATSRDLGSGNYEQYF	TGTGCCACCAGCAGAGATTTGGGCAGTGGGAATTACGAGCAGTACTTC
NA	NA	TRBV6-4	TRBJ2-2	CASSALAGSTGELFF	TGTGCCAGCAGCGCACTAGCTGGTTCGACCGGGGAGCTGTTTTTT
NA	TRBD1	TRBV19	TRBJ1-1	CASRTGQNGGAFF	TGTGCCAGTAGGACAGGGCAAAACGGGGGAGCTTTCTTT
NA	TRBD2	TRBV7-2	TRBJ2-7	CASSLGTSGVYEQYF	TGTGCCAGCAGCTTAGGAACTAGCGGGGTCTACGAGCAGTACTTC
NA	NA	TRBV29-1	TRBJ2-5	CSVQGDSGKETQYF	TGCAGCGTTCAAGGGGATAGCGGCAAAGAGACCCAGTACTTC
NA	NA	TRBV5-1	TRBJ2-2	CASSLGRSGTVGELFF	TGCGCCAGCAGCTTGGGCCGTAGCGGGACAGTCGGGGAGCTGTTTTTT
NA	NA	TRBV7-8	TRBJ1-1	CASSLGGTKNTEAFF	TGTGCCAGCAGCTTAGGTGGTACTAAGAACACTGAAGCTTTCTTT
NA	NA	TRBV5-5	TRBJ1-5	CASSLRPNQPQHF	TGTGCCAGCAGCTTGCGACCCAATCAGCCCCAGCATTTT
NA	NA	TRBV14	TRBJ1-6	CASSPHAGGGSPLHF	TGTGCCAGCAGCCCCCATGCAGGCGGTGGTTCACCCCTCCACTTT
once	NA	TRBV19	TRBJ2-7	CASSIRAEGAEQYF	TGTGCCAGTAGTATCAGGGCCGAGGGTGCCGAGCAGTACTTC
NA	NA	TRBV6-5	TRBJ2-5	CASRWGTQETQYF	TGTGCCAGCCGATGGGGGACCCAAGAGACCCAGTACTTC
NA	TRBD1	TRBV4-1	TRBJ2-2	CASSYRTGEDTGELFF	TGCGCCAGCAGCTACCGGACAGGGGAGGACACCGGGGAGCTGTTTTTT
NA	NA	TRBV18	TRBJ1-1	CASSSQLETEAFF	TGTGCCAGCTCATCTCAGTTGGAAACTGAAGCTTTCTTT
NA	NA	TRBV6-1	TRBJ2-5	CASSALGGQETQYF	TGTGCCAGCAGTGCACTAGGGGGACAAGAGACCCAGTACTTC
NA	NA	TRBV29-1	TRBJ1-4	CSAYGQGTNEKLFF	TGCAGCGCCTACGGCCAGGGGACGAATGAAAAACTGTTTTTT
NA	NA	TRBV2	TRBJ1-2	CASSYWGGDGYTF	TGTGCCAGCAGCTACTGGGGGGGGGATGGCTACACCTTC
NA	NA	TRBV14	TRBJ1-2	CASSGSLDYGYTF	TGTGCCAGCAGCGGGAGTCTTGACTATGGCTACACCTTC
NA	NA	TRBV7-2	TRBJ2-1	CASSVLTGRAFDEQFF	TGTGCCAGCAGCGTACTAACAGGGAGGGCGTTTGATGAGCAGTTCTTC
once	NA	TRBV29-1	TRBJ2-3	CSVTGSTDTQYF	TGCAGCGTTACAGGGAGCACAGATACGCAGTATTTT
NA	NA	TRBV19	TRBJ2-2	CASSWKQGNLVAGELFF	TGTGCCAGTAGTTGGAAGCAGGGAAATCTCGTCGCCGGGGAGCTGTTTTTT
NA	NA	TRBV5-4	TRBJ2-1	CASSLESASYNEQFF	TGTGCCAGCAGCTTGGAGTCGGCCTCCTACAATGAGCAGTTCTTC
NA	NA	TRBV19	TRBJ1-6	CASSVSHGGDSPLHF	TGTGCCAGTAGTGTCTCCCACGGTGGCGATTCACCCCTCCACTTT
NA	NA	TRBV10-3	TRBJ2-5	CAIRAGPQETQYF	TGTGCCATCAGAGCCGGGCCCCAAGAGACCCAGTACTTC
NA	NA	TRBV9	TRBJ1-3	CASSVGGQSYSGNTIYF	TGTGCCAGCAGCGTAGGGGGGCAGTCCTACTCTGGAAACACCATATATTTT